The next 5 T cell receptor beta chains were all read from a single sample in a study of technical replicates of blood from a few donors. Assay used: immunoSEQ multiplex PCR; TCRdb lists only in-frame clones, some missing. The top ten clones hold about 0.29% of a sample with about 75,000 clones, about 97% of them seen once. The sample taken for sequencing was T cells isolated from PBMCs. The receptor source for this set is a human donor in good health.

The V call is TRBV7-9, the J call TRBJ2-7; 7 bases align to TRBD1. The junction had 12 bases not matched to a gene; V was cut back by 4 bases and J by 3 bases. From germline, CDR1 is SEHNR and CDR2 FQNEAQ (reference sequence). This CDR3 spans 16 amino acids. The CDR3 reads CASSSYTGELYYEQYF. The DNA for the CDR3 is TGTGCCAGCAGCTCCTACACAGGGGAATTATACTACGAGCAGTACTTC. Supplemented by reference TRBV7-9 and TRBJ2-7, the full variable domain reads DTGVSQNPRHKITKRGQNVTFRCDPISEHNRLYWYRQTLGQGPEFLTYFQNEAQLEKSRLLSDRFSAERPKGSFSTLEIQRTEQGDSAMYLCASSSYTGELYYEQYFGPGTRLTVT.

The gene calls are TRBV28 and TRBJ2-7; 14 bases are a match to TRBD2. CDR1 is MDHEN and CDR2 is SYDVKM in the germline V gene. The CDR3 is made up of 16 amino acids. Trimming took 6 bases from V and 5 from J; bases not matched to a gene: 9. The CDR3 spells CASSRTSGRLGDEQYF. For the CDR3, the DNA is TGTGCCAGCAGCCGGACTAGCGGGAGGCTGGGCGACGAGCAGTACTTC.

This clone appeared a single time. The chain is built from TRBV5-1 and TRBJ2-1; 7 bases agree with TRBD1. The V and J ends lost 2 bases and 8 bases, in that order; junction bases with no gene match: 10. The V gene's germline CDR1 is SGHRS and CDR2 YFSETQ. CDR3 length equals 15 residues. The CDR3 bases are TGCGCCAGCAGCTTAGAGACAGGGCCAGGCGATGAGCAGTTCTTC. Residues: CASSLETGPGDEQFF.

The chain uses TRBV5-6 and TRBJ2-2; D remains ambiguous. CDR1 is SGHDT, CDR2 YYEEEE, per germline. The CDR3 has 15 residues. Trimming took 4 bases from V and 4 from J, leaving 14 bases between them. CDR3 coding DNA: TGTGCCAGCAGCCCATACTTTCCAATCACCGGGGAGCTGTTTTTT. This gives the protein CASSPYFPITGELFF. Using reference TRBV5-6 and TRBJ2-2 for the parts outside the CDR3, the full variable domain is DAGVTQSPTHLIKTRGQQVTLRCSPKSGHDTVSWYQQALGQGPQFIFQYYEEEERQRGNFPDRFSGHQFPNYSSELNVNALLLGDSALYLCASSPYFPITGELFFGEGSRLTVL.

The chain recombines TRBV6-5 with TRBJ2-1, with D possibly TRBD2 on 6 matching bases. V was trimmed by 6 bases and J by 3 bases, leaving 15 bases between them. CDR3 size: 15 residues. The germline V gene has CDR1 MNHEY and CDR2 SVGAGI. This CDR3 is CASRVGRDFYNEQFF. The CDR3 region has the DNA TGTGCCAGCAGGGTGGGGCGGGATTTCTACAATGAGCAGTTCTTC.